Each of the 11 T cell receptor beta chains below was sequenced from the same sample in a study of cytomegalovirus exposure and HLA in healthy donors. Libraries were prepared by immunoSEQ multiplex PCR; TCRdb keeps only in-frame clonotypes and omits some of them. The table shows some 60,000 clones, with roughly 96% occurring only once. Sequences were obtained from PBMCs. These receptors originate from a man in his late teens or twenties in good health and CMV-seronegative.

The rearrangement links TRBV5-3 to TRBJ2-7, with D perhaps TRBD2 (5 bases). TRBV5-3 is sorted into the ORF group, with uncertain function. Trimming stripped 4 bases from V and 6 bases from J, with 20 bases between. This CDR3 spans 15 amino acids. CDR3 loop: CARSHPSYSASEQYF. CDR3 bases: TGTGCCAGAAGCCACCCTAGCTACTCCGCCTCCGAGCAGTACTTC.

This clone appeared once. In nucleotides, the CDR3 is TGTGCCAGCTGGGGAAGGGGACAGGGAAGAGAGACCCAGTACTTC. Protein: CASWGRGQGRETQYF. The chain combines TRBV6-1 with TRBJ2-5; 9 bases are a match to TRBD1. Germline V lookup: CDR1 MNHNS, CDR2 SASEGT. This CDR3 has 15 amino acids. After removal of 8 bases from V and 4 bases from J, the junction contained 11 bases not matched to a gene.

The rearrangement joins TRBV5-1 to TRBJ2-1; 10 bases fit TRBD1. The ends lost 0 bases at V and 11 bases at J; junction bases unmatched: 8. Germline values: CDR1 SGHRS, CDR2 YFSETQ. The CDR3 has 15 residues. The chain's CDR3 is CASSLEGQGMGQQFF. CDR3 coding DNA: TGCGCCAGCAGCTTGGAGGGACAGGGGATGGGTCAGCAGTTCTTC.

As DNA, the CDR3 is TGTGCCAGCAGCTTTGTCGGGGAACAAGGCTACACCTTC. Translation gives CASSFVGEQGYTF. This rearrangement joins TRBV7-9 to TRBJ1-2; D is ambiguous. Germline values: CDR1 SEHNR, CDR2 FQNEAQ (reference sequence). This CDR3 has 13 residues. The V end lost 3 bases, the J end lost 8 bases, and 13 bases lay between the germline ends. Full variable domain (remainder filled in from reference TRBV7-9 and TRBJ1-2): DTGVSQNPRHKITKRGQNVTFRCDPISEHNRLYWYRQTLGQGPEFLTYFQNEAQLEKSRLLSDRFSAERPKGSFSTLEIQRTEQGDSAMYLCASSFVGEQGYTFGSGTRLTVV.

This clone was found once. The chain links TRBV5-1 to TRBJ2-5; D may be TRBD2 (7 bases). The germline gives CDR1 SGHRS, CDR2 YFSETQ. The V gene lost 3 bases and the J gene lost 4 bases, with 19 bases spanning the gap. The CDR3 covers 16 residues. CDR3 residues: CASSWGRLIAGETQYF. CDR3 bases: TGCGCCAGCAGCTGGGGGCGTTTGATAGCGGGAGAGACCCAGTACTTC. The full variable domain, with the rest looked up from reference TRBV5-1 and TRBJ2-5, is KAGVTQTPRYLIKTRGQQVTLSCSPISGHRSVSWYQQTPGQGLQFLFEYFSETQRNKGNFPGRFSGRQFSNSRSEMNVSTLELGDSALYLCASSWGRLIAGETQYFGPGTRLLVL.

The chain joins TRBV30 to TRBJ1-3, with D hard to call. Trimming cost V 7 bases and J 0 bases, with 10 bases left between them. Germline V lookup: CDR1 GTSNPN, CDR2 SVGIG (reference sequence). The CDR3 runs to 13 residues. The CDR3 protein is CASTDLSGNTIYF. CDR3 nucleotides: TGTGCCTCTACAGACCTCTCTGGAAACACCATATATTTT.

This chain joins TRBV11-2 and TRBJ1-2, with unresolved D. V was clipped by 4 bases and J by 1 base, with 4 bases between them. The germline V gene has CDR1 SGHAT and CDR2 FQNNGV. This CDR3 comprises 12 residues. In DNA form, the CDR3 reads TGTGCCAGCAGCTCGCGTAACTATGGCTACACCTTC. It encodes CASSSRNYGYTF.

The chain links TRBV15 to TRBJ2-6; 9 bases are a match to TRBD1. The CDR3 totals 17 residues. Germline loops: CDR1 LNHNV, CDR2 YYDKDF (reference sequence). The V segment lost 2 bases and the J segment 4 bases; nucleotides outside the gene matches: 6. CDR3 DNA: TGTGCCACCAGCAGACCCGGGACAGGGACCGGGGCCAACGTCCTGACTTTC. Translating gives CATSRPGTGTGANVLTF. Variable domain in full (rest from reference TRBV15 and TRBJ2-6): DAMVIQNPRYQVTQFGKPVTLSCSQTLNHNVMYWYQQKSSQAPKLLFHYYDKDFNNEADTPDNFQSRRPNTSFCFLDIRSPGLGDTAMYLCATSRPGTGTGANVLTFGAGSRLTVL.

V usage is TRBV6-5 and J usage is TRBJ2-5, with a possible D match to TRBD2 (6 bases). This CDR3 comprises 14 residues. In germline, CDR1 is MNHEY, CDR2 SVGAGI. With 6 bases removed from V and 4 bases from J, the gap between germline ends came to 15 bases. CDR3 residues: CASSWGVGRETQYF. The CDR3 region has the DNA TGTGCCAGCAGCTGGGGGGTAGGGCGAGAGACCCAGTACTTC.

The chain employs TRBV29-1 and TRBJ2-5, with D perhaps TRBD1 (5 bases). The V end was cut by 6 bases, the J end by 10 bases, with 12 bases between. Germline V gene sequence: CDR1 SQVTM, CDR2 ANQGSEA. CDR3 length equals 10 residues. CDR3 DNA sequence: TGCAGCGTCGGCCCCCAGGGCCAGTACTTC. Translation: CSVGPQGQYF.

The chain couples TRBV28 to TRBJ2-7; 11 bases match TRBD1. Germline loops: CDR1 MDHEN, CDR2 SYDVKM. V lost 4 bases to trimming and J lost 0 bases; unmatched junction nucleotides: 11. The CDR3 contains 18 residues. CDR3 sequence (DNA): TGTGCCAGCAGTTCACCCCTGGACAGGGGGCTTTTCTCCTACGAGCAGTACTTC. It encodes CASSSPLDRGLFSYEQYF. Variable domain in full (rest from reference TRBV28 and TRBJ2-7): DVKVTQSSRYLVKRTGEKVFLECVQDMDHENMFWYRQDPGLGLRLIYFSYDVKMKEKGDIPEGYSVSREKKERFSLILESASTNQTSMYLCASSSPLDRGLFSYEQYFGPGTRLTVT.